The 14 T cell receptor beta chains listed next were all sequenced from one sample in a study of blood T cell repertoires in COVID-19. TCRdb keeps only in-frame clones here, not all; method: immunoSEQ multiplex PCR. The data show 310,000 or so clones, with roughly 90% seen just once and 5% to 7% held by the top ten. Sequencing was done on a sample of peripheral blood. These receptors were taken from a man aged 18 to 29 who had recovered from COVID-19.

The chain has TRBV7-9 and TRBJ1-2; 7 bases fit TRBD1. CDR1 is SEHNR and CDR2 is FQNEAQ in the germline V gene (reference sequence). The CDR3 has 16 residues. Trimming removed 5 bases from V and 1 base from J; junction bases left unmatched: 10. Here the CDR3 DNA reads TGTGCCAGCAGCCCAGACCCCCGGGACAGTAACTATGGCTACACCTTC. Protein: CASSPDPRDSNYGYTF.

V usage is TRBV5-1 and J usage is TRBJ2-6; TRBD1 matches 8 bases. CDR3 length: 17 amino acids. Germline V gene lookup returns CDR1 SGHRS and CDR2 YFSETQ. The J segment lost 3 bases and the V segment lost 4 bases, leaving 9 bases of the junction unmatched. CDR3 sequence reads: CASSPLGQGGGANVLTF. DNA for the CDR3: TGCGCCAGCAGCCCACTCGGACAGGGCGGTGGGGCCAACGTCCTGACTTTC.

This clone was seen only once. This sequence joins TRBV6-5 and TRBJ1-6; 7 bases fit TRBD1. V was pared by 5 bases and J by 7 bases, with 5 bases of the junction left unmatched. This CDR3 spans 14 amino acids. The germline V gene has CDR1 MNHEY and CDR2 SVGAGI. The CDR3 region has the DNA TGTGCCAGCAGTAAGGGACAGCTAAATTCACCCCTCCACTTT. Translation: CASSKGQLNSPLHF.

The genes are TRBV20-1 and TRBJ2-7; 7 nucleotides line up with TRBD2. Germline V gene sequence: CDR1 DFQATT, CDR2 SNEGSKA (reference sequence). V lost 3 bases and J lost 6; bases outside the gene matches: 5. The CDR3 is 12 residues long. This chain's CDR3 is CSASPGGREQYF. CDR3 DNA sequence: TGCAGTGCTAGTCCGGGAGGCCGCGAGCAGTACTTC.

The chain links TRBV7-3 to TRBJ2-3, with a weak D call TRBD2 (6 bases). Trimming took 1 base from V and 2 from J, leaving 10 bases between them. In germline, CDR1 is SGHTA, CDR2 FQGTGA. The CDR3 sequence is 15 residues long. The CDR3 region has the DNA TGTGCCAGCAGCTTAATGGGCGGGGACACAGATACGCAGTATTTT. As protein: CASSLMGGDTDTQYF.

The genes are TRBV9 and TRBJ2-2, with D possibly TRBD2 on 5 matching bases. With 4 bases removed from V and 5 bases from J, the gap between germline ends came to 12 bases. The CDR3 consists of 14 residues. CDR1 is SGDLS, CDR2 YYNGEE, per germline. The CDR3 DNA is TGTGCCAGCAGCCAAGCTTGGGAGACCGGGGAGCTGTTTTTT. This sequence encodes CASSQAWETGELFF.

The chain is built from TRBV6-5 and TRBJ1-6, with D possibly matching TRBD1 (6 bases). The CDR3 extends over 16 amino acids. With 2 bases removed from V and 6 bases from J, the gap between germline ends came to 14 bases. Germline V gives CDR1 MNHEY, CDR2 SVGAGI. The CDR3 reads CASSYPRTAANSPLHF. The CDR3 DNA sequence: TGTGCCAGCAGTTACCCCCGGACAGCCGCTAATTCACCCCTCCACTTT.

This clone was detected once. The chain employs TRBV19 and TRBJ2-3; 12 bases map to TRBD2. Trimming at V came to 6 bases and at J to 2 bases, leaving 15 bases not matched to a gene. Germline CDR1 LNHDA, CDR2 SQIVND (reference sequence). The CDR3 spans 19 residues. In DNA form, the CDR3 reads TGTGCCAGTAGGATCCTTTTTAGGACTAGCGGGACCTACACAGATACGCAGTATTTT. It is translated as CASRILFRTSGTYTDTQYF.

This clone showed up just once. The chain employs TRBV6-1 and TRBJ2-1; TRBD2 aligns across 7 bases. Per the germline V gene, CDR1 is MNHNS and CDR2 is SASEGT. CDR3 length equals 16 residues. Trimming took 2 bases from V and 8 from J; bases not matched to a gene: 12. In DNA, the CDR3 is TGTGCCAGCAGTGAATGGCGGGAGAGAAACGGCGATGAGCAGTTCTTC. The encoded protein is CASSEWRERNGDEQFF.

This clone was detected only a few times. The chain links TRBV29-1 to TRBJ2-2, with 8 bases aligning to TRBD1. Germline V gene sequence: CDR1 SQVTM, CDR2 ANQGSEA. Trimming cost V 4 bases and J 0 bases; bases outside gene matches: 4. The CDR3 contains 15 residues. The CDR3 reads CSVVSTGANTGELFF. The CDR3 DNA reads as TGCAGCGTTGTGTCGACAGGGGCGAACACCGGGGAGCTGTTTTTT.

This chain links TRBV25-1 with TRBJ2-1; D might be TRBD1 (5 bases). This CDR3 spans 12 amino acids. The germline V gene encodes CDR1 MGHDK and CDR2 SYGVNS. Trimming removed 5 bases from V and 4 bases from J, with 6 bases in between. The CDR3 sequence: CASSRQYNEQFF. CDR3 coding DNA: TGTGCCAGCAGTAGACAGTACAATGAGCAGTTCTTC.

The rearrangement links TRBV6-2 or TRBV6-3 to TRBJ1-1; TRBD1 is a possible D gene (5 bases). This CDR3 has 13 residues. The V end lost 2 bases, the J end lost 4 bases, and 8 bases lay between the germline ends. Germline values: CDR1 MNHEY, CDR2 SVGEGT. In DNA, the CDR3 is TGTGCCAGCAGTTACCTCGGGGGCACTGAAGCTTTCTTT. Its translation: CASSYLGGTEAFF.

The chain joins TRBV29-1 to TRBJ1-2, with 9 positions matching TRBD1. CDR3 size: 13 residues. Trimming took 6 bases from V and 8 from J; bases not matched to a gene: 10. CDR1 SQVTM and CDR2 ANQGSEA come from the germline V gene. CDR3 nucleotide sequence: TGCAGCGTGACGGACAGGGGCGCGAGAGGCTACACCTTC. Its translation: CSVTDRGARGYTF. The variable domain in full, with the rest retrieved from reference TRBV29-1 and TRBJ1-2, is SAVISQKPSRDICQRGTSLTIQCQVDSQVTMMFWYRQQPGQSLTLIATANQGSEATYESGFVIDKFPISRPNLTFSTLTVSNMSPEDSSIYLCSVTDRGARGYTFGSGTRLTVV.

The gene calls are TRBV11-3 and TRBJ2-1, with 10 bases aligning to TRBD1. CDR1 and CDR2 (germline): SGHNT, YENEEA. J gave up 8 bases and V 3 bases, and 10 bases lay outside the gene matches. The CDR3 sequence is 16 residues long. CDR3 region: CASSLSGGTGVDEQFF. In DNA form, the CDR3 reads TGTGCCAGCAGCTTGAGTGGCGGGACAGGGGTAGATGAGCAGTTCTTC.